These T cell receptor beta chains were read from a single sample in a study of siplizumab effects on memory and regulatory T cells. TCRdb's copy holds only in-frame clones and misses some; the assay was immunoSEQ multiplex PCR. The sample comprises around 100,000 clones, around 90% of which are singletons, and 0.55% to 0.95% rests with the top ten. The material sequenced was Tregs sorted from blood. These receptors came from a human donor in good health. Both conserved end residues are part of each CDR3. The order of the fields is CDR3 protein, CDR3 DNA, J gene, clone size, V gene, D gene, CDR3 length. The D gene is left open where the match is weak. A row's size may be missing; if present it is once, few, many or a size class.

CDR3aa: CASSYGYGDTEAFF; CDR3nt: TGTGCCAGCAGTTACGGGTATGGAGACACTGAAGCTTTCTTT; j_gene: TRBJ1-1; abundance: once; v_gene: TRBV6-5; d_gene: -; len: 14
CDR3aa: CASSIDREGTAFF; CDR3nt: TGTGCCAGTAGTATAGATCGGGAGGGAACAGCTTTCTTT; j_gene: TRBJ1-1; abundance: -; v_gene: TRBV19; d_gene: -; len: 13
CDR3aa: CASSLAGTSGKPEQFF; CDR3nt: TGCGCCAGCAGCTTGGCCGGGACTAGCGGGAAACCAGAGCAGTTCTTC; j_gene: TRBJ2-1; abundance: -; v_gene: TRBV5-1; d_gene: TRBD2; len: 16
CDR3aa: CASSKKGGLGNTGELFF; CDR3nt: TGTGCCAGCAGCAAGAAAGGGGGGTTAGGAAACACCGGGGAGCTGTTTTTT; j_gene: TRBJ2-2; abundance: -; v_gene: TRBV7-3; d_gene: -; len: 17
CDR3aa: CASSQDPRLAGGRSYEQYF; CDR3nt: TGCGCCAGCAGCCAAGACCCGAGACTAGCGGGAGGGAGATCCTACGAGCAGTACTTC; j_gene: TRBJ2-7; abundance: -; v_gene: TRBV4-1; d_gene: TRBD2; len: 19
CDR3aa: CASGTGQISNQPQHF; CDR3nt: TGTGCTAGTGGGACGGGACAGATTAGCAATCAGCCCCAGCATTTT; j_gene: TRBJ1-5; abundance: -; v_gene: TRBV12-5; d_gene: TRBD1; len: 15
CDR3aa: CSVEILVLYNEQFF; CDR3nt: TGCAGCGTTGAGATACTAGTTCTCTACAATGAGCAGTTCTTC; j_gene: TRBJ2-1; abundance: -; v_gene: TRBV29-1; d_gene: -; len: 14
CDR3aa: CASSTGRDSPLHF; CDR3nt: TGTGCCAGCAGCACCGGACGGGATTCACCCCTCCACTTT; j_gene: TRBJ1-6; abundance: -; v_gene: TRBV7-3; d_gene: -; len: 13
CDR3aa: CASSNLQGKQFF; CDR3nt: TGTGCCAGCAGTAATTTACAGGGGAAGCAGTTCTTC; j_gene: TRBJ2-1; abundance: -; v_gene: TRBV6-5; d_gene: TRBD1; len: 12
CDR3aa: CASSLLGLAANEQFF; CDR3nt: TGTGCCAGCAGCTTACTAGGACTAGCGGCCAATGAGCAGTTCTTC; j_gene: TRBJ2-1; abundance: -; v_gene: TRBV7-8; d_gene: TRBD2; len: 15